Listed here are 29 T cell receptor beta chains from one sample, sequenced in a study of cytomegalovirus exposure and HLA in healthy donors. 60 Vbeta and 13 Jbeta primers were used in PCR. TCRdb's copy holds only in-frame clones and misses some; the assay was immunoSEQ multiplex PCR. The sample contains 110,000 to 150,000 clones, roughly two thirds of which appear only once. The sequencing sample was made of PBMCs. These receptors came from a woman between 35 and 50 years old in good health and CMV-seronegative.

The gene calls are TRBV7-2 and TRBJ2-3; D ambiguous. The CDR3 extends over 15 amino acids. The germline V gene encodes CDR1 SGHTA and CDR2 FQGNSA. The V end was cut by 6 bases, the J end by 0 bases, with 13 bases between. CDR3 residues: CASSRDLTSTDTQYF. The CDR3 DNA reads as TGTGCCAGCAGTAGAGATCTCACTAGCACAGATACGCAGTATTTT.

This clone was counted between two and nine times. The chain combines TRBV4-2 with TRBJ2-2, with D possibly matching TRBD2 (5 bases). This CDR3 is 14 amino acids long. Germline V gives CDR1 LGHNA, CDR2 YNFKEQ. V shed 0 bases and J shed 7 bases, with 9 bases lying between them. DNA of the CDR3: TGTGCCAGCAGCCAAGATGAGGGAATCGGGGAGCTGTTTTTT. It translates to CASSQDEGIGELFF.

This clone was found once. The genes are TRBV7-9 and TRBJ2-5, with 11 positions matching TRBD2. The junction had 2 bases not matched to a gene; V was cut back by 4 bases and J by 1 base. The CDR3 totals 15 residues. The germline V gene has CDR1 SEHNR and CDR2 FQNEAQ (reference sequence). As DNA, the CDR3 is TGTGCCAGCAGCTATAGCGGGGGGGGCCAAGAGACCCAGTACTTC. It specifies CASSYSGGGQETQYF.

The chain couples TRBV4-1 to TRBJ2-6; 9 nucleotides match TRBD1. J gave up 0 bases and V 4 bases, and 7 bases lay outside the gene matches. CDR1 is MGHRA and CDR2 is YSYEKL in the germline V gene. The CDR3 spans 18 residues. The CDR3 DNA sequence: TGCGCCAGCAGCCGCGGACAGGGGAAATGCTCTGGGGCCAACGTCCTGACTTTC. Translating gives CASSRGQGKCSGANVLTF.

This sequence joins TRBV6-1 and TRBJ2-7; possible D gene TRBD1, 6 bases. This CDR3 has 15 residues. The germline gives CDR1 MNHNS, CDR2 SASEGT. Between the trimmed V and J ends, which lost 3 bases and 4 bases, there was a span of 16 bases. The CDR3 DNA reads TGTGCCAGCAGTGAGATGTTCCCAAGGGGGTACGAGCAGTACGTC. Translating gives CASSEMFPRGYEQYV.

V usage is TRBV7-9 and J usage is TRBJ1-2; 8 bases match TRBD1. The germline V gene encodes CDR1 SEHNR and CDR2 FQNEAQ (reference sequence). This CDR3 contains 15 residues. V dropped 5 bases and J dropped 6; count of bases not matched to a gene: 11. The CDR3 region has the DNA TGTGCCAGCAGCGATACAGGGGGTCGGGAAAATGGCTACACCTTC. Residues: CASSDTGGRENGYTF.

V is TRBV11-3 and J is TRBJ2-7; the D gene is possibly TRBD2 (6 bases). The CDR3 runs to 15 residues. CDR1 and CDR2 from the germline V gene are SGHNT and YENEEA. The germline V and J ends were trimmed by 4 bases and 2 bases, with 15 bases remaining between them. CDR3 amino acids: CASSSGPGEAYEQYF. Here the CDR3 DNA reads TGTGCCAGCAGCTCCGGCCCGGGGGAAGCCTACGAGCAGTACTTC.

The chain employs TRBV19 and TRBJ1-1; D is perhaps TRBD1 (5 bases). The CDR3 totals 14 residues. Germline values: CDR1 LNHDA, CDR2 SQIVND (reference sequence). Between the trimmed V and J ends, which lost 5 bases and 0 bases, there was a span of 10 bases. In DNA form, the CDR3 reads TGTGCCAGTAGTTACGGGGGATTGAACACTGAAGCTTTCTTT. Translated: CASSYGGLNTEAFF.

The chain uses TRBV5-1 and TRBJ1-6; D gene ambiguous. Germline V lookup: CDR1 SGHRS, CDR2 YFSETQ. Trimming cost V 4 bases and J 7 bases, with 24 bases left between them. The CDR3 is made up of 18 amino acids. CDR3: CASSPSPGVLSGNSPLHF. The CDR3 DNA is TGCGCCAGCAGCCCCTCCCCCGGAGTGCTTAGCGGGAATTCACCCCTCCACTTT.

The rearrangement joins TRBV28 to TRBJ2-1; TRBD2 agrees at 9 bases. Per the germline V gene, CDR1 is MDHEN and CDR2 is SYDVKM. Germline trimming cut 5 bases from V and 10 bases from J; bases unmatched to any gene: 12. The length of the CDR3 is 15 residues. In DNA form, the CDR3 reads TGTGCCAGCAGTGGCCCGGAGCGGGGGGCCGGGGAGCAGTTCTTC. Amino acid sequence: CASSGPERGAGEQFF.

This clone was detected only a few times. The gene calls are TRBV2 and TRBJ1-4; the D gene is possibly TRBD1 (6 bases). From germline, CDR1 is SNHLY and CDR2 FYNNEI. The CDR3 runs to 15 residues. V lost 7 bases, J lost 8 bases, and 20 bases lay in between. This CDR3 is CASISGQRGNEKLFF. CDR3 DNA: TGTGCCAGCATTTCAGGACAGAGAGGGAACGAAAAACTGTTTTTT.

The CDR3 coding sequence is TGTGCCAGCAGTAGAAATTACAGGGTAGCCCTTGATGAGCAGTTCTTC. It encodes CASSRNYRVALDEQFF. The genes are TRBV28 and TRBJ2-1; tentative D call: TRBD1 (6 bases). CDR1 and CDR2 from the germline V gene are MDHEN and SYDVKM. This CDR3 has 16 amino acids. V lost 5 bases and J lost 8, with 22 bases in between. Variable domain in full (rest from reference TRBV28 and TRBJ2-1): DVKVTQSSRYLVKRTGEKVFLECVQDMDHENMFWYRQDPGLGLRLIYFSYDVKMKEKGDIPEGYSVSREKKERFSLILESASTNQTSMYLCASSRNYRVALDEQFFGPGTRLTVL.

The gene calls are TRBV5-6 and TRBJ2-3; 7 nucleotides match TRBD2. Germline assignment: CDR1 SGHDT and CDR2 YYEEEE. The ends lost 1 base at V and 6 bases at J; junction bases unmatched: 8. The CDR3 is 15 residues long. In DNA form, the CDR3 reads TGTGCCAGCAGCTTGTGGCTAGCGGCTGCGGATACGCAGTATTTT. This sequence encodes CASSLWLAAADTQYF.

The CDR3, as DNA: TGTGCCATCAGTGATAACGTGGGGGGGCGTGGGTCACCCCTCCACTTT. It translates to CAISDNVGGRGSPLHF. The chain links TRBV10-3 to TRBJ1-6; D perhaps matches TRBD1 (6 bases). Germline CDR1 and CDR2: ENHRY and SYGVKD. This CDR3 contains 16 residues. Trimming took off 3 bases at V and 10 bases at J, with 19 bases between the two ends.

J is TRBJ2-2 and V is TRBV7-2; D unresolved. The CDR3 runs 14 residues. The germline V gene encodes CDR1 SGHTA and CDR2 FQGNSA. V was cut by 3 bases and J by 2 bases, with 7 bases left in between. In nucleotides, the CDR3 is TGTGCCAGCAGCTTCGACATTAACACCGGGGAGCTGTTTTTT. This sequence encodes CASSFDINTGELFF.

The chain combines TRBV29-1 with TRBJ1-6, with a tentative D call TRBD1 (6 bases). CDR1 is SQVTM, CDR2 ANQGSEA, per germline. The germline V and J ends were trimmed by 1 base and 6 bases, with 19 bases remaining between them. The CDR3 runs 17 residues. The chain's CDR3 is CSVEGGNRVTANSPLHF. In DNA, the CDR3 is TGCAGCGTTGAAGGGGGGAACAGGGTGACTGCTAATTCACCCCTCCACTTT. Drawing the rest from reference TRBV29-1 and TRBJ1-6, the complete variable domain is SAVISQKPSRDICQRGTSLTIQCQVDSQVTMMFWYRQQPGQSLTLIATANQGSEATYESGFVIDKFPISRPNLTFSTLTVSNMSPEDSSIYLCSVEGGNRVTANSPLHFGNGTRLTVT.

Concerning this clone itself: One end of the junction is discordant with germline, which a read error may explain. This chain joins TRBV7-9 and TRBJ2-2; TRBD2 matches 9 bases. Germline CDR1 reads SEHNR; CDR2 reads FQNEAQ (reference sequence). The length of the CDR3 is 14 residues. CDR3: CSSSHGTSLGELFF. The CDR3 DNA follows: TGTTCCAGCAGCCACGGGACTAGCCTCGGGGAGCTGTTTTTT.

V gene TRBV27 combines with J gene TRBJ2-1; TRBD2 aligns across 10 bases. CDR1 is MNHEY, CDR2 SMNVEV, per germline (reference sequence). The CDR3 extends over 15 amino acids. V lost 6 bases to trimming and J lost 2 bases; unmatched junction nucleotides: 4. The CDR3 loop is CASRFSGGPYNEQFF. The DNA of the CDR3 is TGTGCCAGCAGATTTAGCGGGGGGCCCTACAATGAGCAGTTCTTC.

The rearrangement links TRBV7-3 to TRBJ2-3, with D tentatively TRBD2 (6 bases). This CDR3 is 14 amino acids long. Trimming shortened V by 4 bases and J by 5 bases, and 13 bases separated the two germline ends. CDR1 is SGHTA and CDR2 is FQGTGA in the germline V gene. The CDR3 DNA reads TGTGCCAGCAGCTCCGGACTATTAGGAGATACGCAGTATTTT. The encoded protein is CASSSGLLGDTQYF.

V is TRBV11-2 and J is TRBJ2-2; a possible D gene is TRBD1 (5 bases). The CDR3 length is 15 residues. Trimming removed 3 bases from V and 2 bases from J, with 10 bases in between. Germline V gene lookup returns CDR1 SGHAT and CDR2 FQNNGV. The CDR3 reads CASSLAGQNTGELFF. CDR3 DNA: TGTGCCAGCAGCTTGGCAGGACAAAACACCGGGGAGCTGTTTTTT.

This rearrangement joins TRBV13 to TRBJ2-5; tentative D call: TRBD2 (7 bases). Germline CDR1 PRHDT, CDR2 FYEKMQ (reference sequence). This CDR3 has 15 amino acids. Trimming pared 3 bases from V and 3 bases from J, leaving 14 bases between. CDR3 residues: CASSLTGAGEETQYF. The DNA of the CDR3 is TGTGCCAGCAGCTTGACGGGGGCGGGAGAAGAGACCCAGTACTTC.

The V call is TRBV7-6, the J call TRBJ2-3, with 13 bases fitting TRBD2. Germline values: CDR1 SGHVS, CDR2 FNYEAQ. The trim removed 3 bases at V and 2 bases at J, leaving 5 bases unmatched. This CDR3 is built from 17 residues. The CDR3 DNA follows: TGTGCCAGCAGCTTTAGACTAGCGGGGGGATCCACAGATACGCAGTATTTT. This gives the protein CASSFRLAGGSTDTQYF.

Turning to this clone: The sample carries other DNA sequences with the same CDR3. The chain links TRBV18 to TRBJ1-5, with D possibly TRBD1 on 5 matching bases. The CDR3 has 15 amino acids. Germline values: CDR1 KGHSH, CDR2 LQKENI. The germline V and J ends were trimmed by 3 bases and 0 bases, with 9 bases remaining between them. The CDR3: CASSPQGASNQPQHF. In DNA form, the CDR3 reads TGTGCCAGCTCACCGCAGGGTGCTAGCAATCAGCCCCAGCATTTT.

V usage is TRBV7-9 and J usage is TRBJ2-7; 7 nucleotides match TRBD2. Looked up from germline, CDR1 is SEHNR and CDR2 is FQNEAQ (reference sequence). This CDR3 has 16 amino acids. The V and J ends lost 3 bases and 3 bases, in that order; junction bases with no gene match: 11. In DNA form, the CDR3 reads TGTGCCAGCAGCTTTGAAGACCGGGGAGGGGACTACGAGCAGTACTTC. This codes for CASSFEDRGGDYEQYF.

The chain employs TRBV7-9 and TRBJ2-7; the D gene is possibly TRBD2 (6 bases). Germline V CDR1 and CDR2: SEHNR, FQNEAQ (reference sequence). Between the trimmed V and J ends, which lost 6 bases and 1 base, there was a span of 10 bases. This CDR3 has 13 amino acids. CDR3 amino acids: CASSPEGSYEQYF. The CDR3 coding sequence is TGTGCCAGCAGTCCGGAGGGGTCCTACGAGCAGTACTTC.

This chain connects TRBV5-4 to TRBJ2-2; TRBD1 matches at 7 bases. The CDR3 is made up of 16 amino acids. V gave up 0 bases and J gave up 0 bases; unmatched junction bases: 2. Germline V gene sequence: CDR1 SGHNT, CDR2 YYREEE (reference sequence). The chain's CDR3 is CASSLAGTANTGELFF. CDR3 sequence (DNA): TGTGCCAGCAGCTTGGCCGGGACAGCGAACACCGGGGAGCTGTTTTTT.

This clone was seen a handful of times. This chain links TRBV5-1 with TRBJ1-1, with D tentatively TRBD1 (6 bases). Germline V lookup: CDR1 SGHRS, CDR2 YFSETQ. CDR3 length: 13 residues. Trimming removed 7 bases from V and 7 bases from J, with 17 bases in between. The CDR3 here is CASYDTGYSEAFF. CDR3 bases: TGCGCCAGCTATGACACAGGGTATAGTGAAGCTTTCTTT.

The chain couples TRBV4-1 to TRBJ1-5, with 10 bases identical to TRBD1. CDR1 is MGHRA and CDR2 is YSYEKL in the germline V gene. The CDR3 is 18 residues long. V lost 4 bases and J lost 0; bases outside the gene matches: 9. CDR3: CASSPGQGGGFSNQPQHF. CDR3 nucleotides: TGCGCCAGCAGCCCAGGACAGGGGGGAGGTTTTAGCAATCAGCCCCAGCATTTT.

This chain links TRBV5-1 with TRBJ1-2, with TRBD1 as a possible D gene (5 bases). The CDR3 covers 14 residues. Germline V lookup: CDR1 SGHRS, CDR2 YFSETQ. The V gene lost 1 base and the J gene lost 6 bases, with 13 bases spanning the gap. CDR3 in amino acids: CASSLPQQGDGYTF. In DNA form, the CDR3 reads TGCGCCAGCAGCTTGCCCCAGCAGGGTGATGGCTACACCTTC.